Sequencing of this TCR beta chain was carried out in a study of blood T cell repertoires in COVID-19. Original methodology: Estimates of nucleated cell counts were drawn from the amplification of reference gene primers. The table came from immunoSEQ multiplex PCR; TCRdb's copy has only in-frame clones and leaves some out. That table gives V, J and clone size, and the DNA gave D and trimming. The data hold roughly 400,000 clones, with roughly 88% observed a single time. V lost 3 bases to trimming and J lost 8 bases; unmatched junction nucleotides: 9. From germline, CDR1 is SGHAT and CDR2 FQNNGV. This CDR3 comprises 16 residues.

The sequenced sample was PBMCs or T cells enriched from blood (not recorded which). The V and J genes are TRBV11-2 and TRBJ2-1; 11 bases are shared with TRBD1. The receptor was derived from a woman between 40 and 55 years old with acute COVID-19. The CDR3 nucleotides are TGTGCCAGCAGCTTCCGATACGGGACAGGGGGTGATGAGCAGTTCTTC. Protein: CASSFRYGTGGDEQFF.